What follows are 19 T cell receptor beta chains derived from one specimen sequenced in a study of tumor-infiltrating lymphocytes in primary liver carcinoma. Joint extraction of RNA and DNA used roughly 20-33 mg of bulk tissue that was unsorted. TCR beta cDNA was reverse-transcribed from around 0.55 ug of total RNA. The reaction used a constant-region primer and ProtoScript II reverse transcriptase. Generation of the TCR beta libraries relied on three nested multiplex PCR rounds using slightly modified ARM-PCR. Two initial PCR rounds of around 10 cycles each paired TRBV1-TRBV30 forward primers with a C-beta reverse primer. One entry per CDR3 protein results from TCRdb running MiXCR on the multiplex PCR reads. The data contain approximately 190,000 distinct CDR3 sequences, about 85% of them seen just once; the ten biggest clones take up roughly 18%. Sequenced material: tumor tissue from primary liver carcinoma. These receptors were collected from a man aged 35 to 55 with primary liver carcinoma and hepatitis B virus infection.

Comments on this clonotype: The junction departs from the called germline gene at one end, perhaps through a read error. The V and J genes are TRBV28 and TRBJ1-5; 7 bases fit TRBD1. Germline CDR1 and CDR2: MDHEN and SYDVKM. The CDR3 extends over 14 amino acids. CDR3 residues: CAGRSTGTSQPQHF. CDR3 nucleotide sequence: TGTGCCGGCAGGTCGACAGGGACTTCCCAGCCCCAGCATTTT.

As for this clonotype: Germline is not matched at one junction end, which may reflect a read error. The chain couples TRBV12-3 or TRBV12-4 to TRBJ2-5; D is unclear. The CDR3 length is 16 residues. DNA of the CDR3: TGTGCCAGTAGTTTCTATGGGCAGGTGGACCAGGAGACCCAGAACTTC. Translated: CASSFYGQVDQETQNF.

With regard to this clonotype: The CDR3 ends on some other residue instead of the conserved phenylalanine or tryptophan, so this is likely a read error. The chain recombines TRBV29-1 with TRBJ2-3; 9 bases are a match to TRBD2. The V and J ends lost 7 bases and 4 bases, in that order; junction bases with no gene match: 9. Germline values: CDR1 SQVTM, CDR2 ANQGSEA. CDR3 size: 14 residues. The CDR3 region is CSAWGSGRPDTQYL. CDR3 nucleotide sequence: TGCAGCGCGTGGGGCAGCGGGAGGCCAGATACGCAGTATTTG.

As for this clonotype: Compared with germline, one end of the junction differs, possibly owing to a read error. This chain links TRBV11-2 with TRBJ1-1, with unresolved D. Germline V gene sequence: CDR1 SGHAT, CDR2 FQNNGV. The CDR3 runs 13 residues. The CDR3 spells CTSSFGLNTGAFF. The CDR3 DNA is TGTACCAGCAGCTTTGGCCTGAACACTGGAGCTTTCTTT.

With respect to this clonotype: A read error may account for a junction end that differs from germline. The chain carries TRBV4-2 and TRBJ2-1; 7 bases agree with TRBD2. The CDR3 length is 16 residues. Germline CDR1 is LGHNA and CDR2 is YNFKEQ. Here the CDR3 DNA reads TGTGCCAGCAACCACGAGAGCAGCGGGAACTACAATGAGCAGTCCTTC. This sequence encodes CASNHESSGNYNEQSF.

The chain links TRBV11-2 to TRBJ2-1; D gene uncertain. The CDR3 spans 16 residues. The germline V and J ends were trimmed by 10 bases and 0 bases, with 19 bases remaining between them. CDR1 and CDR2 from the germline V gene are SGHAT and FQNNGV. The CDR3 coding sequence is TGTGCCAATAGCCCGCCTCGGCGGAGCTCCTACAATGAGCAGTTCTTC. Protein: CANSPPRRSSYNEQFF. The whole variable domain, remainder taken from reference TRBV11-2 and TRBJ2-1, is EAGVAQSPRYKIIEKRQSVAFWCNPISGHATLYWYQQILGQGPKLLIQFQNNGVVDDSQLPKDRFSAERLKGVDSTLKIQPAKLEDSAVYLCANSPPRRSSYNEQFFGPGTRLTVL.

Details on this clonotype: The junction departs from germline at one end; a sequencing error may be responsible. The chain recombines TRBV29-1 with TRBJ2-2, with D perhaps matching TRBD1 or TRBD2 (7 bases each). This CDR3 spans 13 amino acids. Looked up from germline, CDR1 is SQVTM and CDR2 is ANQGSEA. The CDR3 loop is CSAKAGGSGKLFF. CDR3 DNA: TGCAGCGCTAAGGCAGGGGGGAGCGGGAAGCTGTTTTTT.

Notes on this clonotype: One end of the junction is discordant with germline, which a read error may explain. The chain combines TRBV6-2 or TRBV6-3 with TRBJ1-1; D ambiguous. CDR1 and CDR2 from the germline V gene are MNHEY and SVGEGT. This CDR3 has 12 amino acids. The CDR3 nucleotides are TGTGCCAGCGGGAGGCGTAACACTGAAGCTATCTTT. Translating gives CASGRRNTEAIF.

This clonotype was observed a single time. Being one base from a much bigger clone, this may be a read error. The V gene is TRBV30, the J gene TRBJ2-7; the D gene is possibly TRBD2 (5 bases). The germline V gene has CDR1 GTSNPN and CDR2 SVGIG (reference sequence). Trimming left V 2 bases short and J 6 bases short, with 14 bases between. The CDR3 extends over 13 amino acids. CDR3 nucleotide sequence: TGTGCCTGGAGTTCCGGAGTAGAGGGCGAGCAGTACTTC. It encodes CAWSSGVEGEQYF.

To note about this clonotype: A much larger clone sits a single nucleotide away, making a read error possible. No conserved phenylalanine or tryptophan is present at the end of the CDR3, so a read error is the likely explanation. The chain couples TRBV6-6 to TRBJ1-4; D not certain. Trimming cost V 4 bases and J 10 bases, with 7 bases left between them. Per germline, CDR1 MNHNY and CDR2 SVGAGI (reference sequence). The CDR3 runs to 11 residues. The CDR3 spells CASSLEGKLFL. Written as DNA, the CDR3 is TGTGCCAGCAGTTTGGAGGGAAAACTGTTTCTT.

For this clonotype: Compared with germline, one end of the junction differs, possibly owing to a read error. V is TRBV13 and J is TRBJ1-1; D may be TRBD1 (5 bases). Germline values: CDR1 PRHDT, CDR2 FYEKMQ (reference sequence). This CDR3 comprises 17 residues. DNA for the CDR3: TGTTCCAGCAGCTTAGATCGTTGGGGGGTTTTGAACACTGAAGCTTTCTTT. This sequence encodes CSSSLDRWGVLNTEAFF. The whole variable domain, filled in from reference TRBV13 and TRBJ1-1, reads AAGVIQSPRHLIKEKRETATLKCYPIPRHDTVYWYQQGPGQDPQFLISFYEKMQSDKGSIPDRFSAQQFSDYHSELNMSSLELGDSALYFCSSSLDRWGVLNTEAFFGQGTRLTVV.

Worth noting for this clonotype: A read error may account for a junction end that differs from germline. The V call is TRBV14, the J call TRBJ2-3, with no clear D. CDR1 is SGHDN, CDR2 FVKESK, per germline. The CDR3 loop spans 13 amino acids. The CDR3 protein is CPSSLSRSDTQYF. Written as DNA, the CDR3 is TGTCCCAGCAGCCTAAGCAGGTCAGATACTCAGTATTTT.

Comments on this clonotype: The missing conserved phenylalanine or tryptophan at the end of this CDR3 makes a read error likely. The chain has TRBV11-3 and TRBJ2-3, with 10 bases lining up with TRBD2. The germline CDR1 and CDR2 sequences are SGHNT and YENEEA. The CDR3 extends over 15 amino acids. DNA of the CDR3: TGTGCTAGTAGCTTTAGCGGGAGGCGGACAGATACGCAGTATCTT. It yields the protein CASSFSGRRTDTQYL.

Worth noting for this clonotype: This CDR3 is missing its conserved last phenylalanine or tryptophan, likely due to a read error. This sequence joins TRBV5-5 and TRBJ1-2; TRBD1 is a possible D gene (6 bases). The CDR3 runs to 16 residues. Germline CDR1 and CDR2: SGHKS and YYEKEE (reference sequence). In nucleotides, the CDR3 is TGTGCCAGCAACCCTCACCCGGACAGAACTAACTATGGTTACACCATC. Its translation is CASNPHPDRTNYGYTI.

Remarks on this clonotype: Given the absence of the conserved phenylalanine or tryptophan at the CDR3 end, a read error is likely. The rearrangement uses TRBV5-1 and TRBJ2-6, with unresolved D. This CDR3 is built from 15 residues. Germline CDR1 and CDR2: SGHRS and YFSETQ. CDR3 loop: CASNLHTPGANVLTL. The CDR3 bases are TGTGCCAGCAACTTACACACTCCTGGGGCCAACGTCCTGACTCTC.

The chain has TRBV29-1 and TRBJ2-7, with D perhaps TRBD1 or TRBD2 (5 bases each). In germline, CDR1 is SQVTM, CDR2 ANQGSEA. This CDR3 comprises 13 residues. Trimming left V 5 bases short and J 8 bases short, with 19 bases between. CDR3: CSVSRGPTGKQYF. The CDR3 nucleotides are TGCAGCGTTTCACGGGGCCCTACTGGGAAGCAGTACTTC.

This chain links TRBV21-1 with TRBJ1-3. TRBV21-1 is listed as a pseudogene. The CDR3 length is 10 residues. The CDR3 region is CASRVKTIYF. In DNA form, the CDR3 reads TGTGCCAGCAGGGTAAAGACCATATATTTT.

There are many counts of this clonotype. V is TRBV4-1 and J is TRBJ1-3; 10 bases match TRBD1. The trim removed 2 bases at V and 2 bases at J, leaving 9 bases unmatched. This CDR3 spans 18 amino acids. CDR1 and CDR2 from the germline V gene are MGHRA and YSYEKL. The CDR3 is CASSQPGQGSGTGNTIYF. The DNA for the CDR3 is TGCGCCAGCAGCCAACCGGGACAGGGGTCGGGCACTGGAAACACCATATATTTT.

Concerning this clonotype: This likely comes from a read error, as the CDR3 has no conserved phenylalanine or tryptophan at its end. The chain uses TRBV12-3 or TRBV12-4 and TRBJ1-2; TRBD1 aligns across 11 bases. Unmatched junction bases numbered 8, after V lost 7 bases and J lost 10 bases. This CDR3 is 13 amino acids long. CDR3 loop: CASTSWDRGDYTL. CDR3 DNA: TGTGCCAGCACTTCCTGGGACAGGGGGGACTACACCTTA.